The 30 T cell receptor beta chains in this list originate from one sample, sequenced in a study of somatic mutations in cytotoxic T cells in rheumatoid arthritis. Assay used: immunoSEQ multiplex PCR; TCRdb lists only in-frame clones, some missing. The sample lists approximately 11,000 clones, 65% to 75% occurring once. The sample consisted of CD8+ T cells sorted from blood. The receptors were gathered from a man in his sixties or seventies in good health.

The V and J genes are TRBV5-1 and TRBJ2-7; D may match TRBD1 or TRBD2 (5 bases each). V was shortened by 7 bases and J by 7 bases, with 21 bases between the two germline ends. Germline-derived CDR1 and CDR2 are SGHRS and YFSETQ. There are 14 residues in the CDR3. This CDR3 is CASGLWDGVGEQYF. CDR3 DNA: TGCGCCAGCGGACTTTGGGACGGAGTAGGGGAGCAGTACTTC.

The chain has TRBV18 and TRBJ2-3, with TRBD2 identical over 7 bases. V lost 3 bases, J lost 4 bases, and 10 bases stayed unmatched. The germline CDR1 and CDR2 sequences are KGHSH and LQKENI. The CDR3 covers 16 residues. This CDR3 is CASSPAWAGEADTQYF. CDR3 DNA: TGTGCCAGCTCACCCGCCTGGGCGGGAGAGGCAGATACGCAGTATTTT.

This clone has only a few counts. V usage is TRBV29-1 and J usage is TRBJ2-1, with a weak D call TRBD1 (7 bases). The length of the CDR3 is 14 residues. The V and J ends lost 7 bases and 0 bases respectively, with 13 bases between them. Germline CDR1 reads SQVTM; CDR2 reads ANQGSEA. The CDR3 is CSGGTASSYNEQFF. The CDR3 DNA is TGCAGCGGCGGGACAGCCTCCTCCTACAATGAGCAGTTCTTC.

The chain employs TRBV27 and TRBJ1-2; 10 nucleotides align to TRBD1. CDR1 MNHEY and CDR2 SMNVEV come from the germline V gene (reference sequence). V gave up 3 bases and J gave up 4 bases; unmatched junction bases: 14. The CDR3 totals 18 residues. The CDR3 here is CASSFVPGQGKVIYGYTF. As DNA, the CDR3 is TGTGCCAGCAGTTTTGTCCCGGGACAGGGGAAAGTGATCTATGGCTACACCTTC.

The rearrangement joins TRBV18 to TRBJ1-5, with 8 bases that match TRBD1. This CDR3 comprises 16 residues. CDR1 and CDR2 from the germline V gene are KGHSH and LQKENI. The junction had 10 bases not matched to a gene; V was cut back by 3 bases and J by 6 bases. The CDR3 region is CASSPERTGHGQPQHF. The CDR3 coding sequence is TGTGCCAGCTCACCGGAGAGGACAGGGCATGGTCAGCCCCAGCATTTT.

V usage is TRBV9 and J usage is TRBJ1-3; no definite D call. V lost 0 bases and J 4 bases, leaving 8 bases between the germline ends. CDR1 is SGDLS, CDR2 YYNGEE, per germline. The CDR3 extends over 14 amino acids. The CDR3 loop is CASSVGADGNTIYF. The CDR3 DNA is TGTGCCAGCAGCGTAGGCGCAGACGGAAACACCATATATTTT.

This clone was picked up one time. The chain uses TRBV4-1 and TRBJ1-5; TRBD1 aligns across 7 bases. V lost 1 base and J lost 7; bases outside the gene matches: 4. The CDR3 covers 14 residues. Germline loops: CDR1 MGHRA, CDR2 YSYEKL. As DNA, the CDR3 is TGCGCCAGCAGCCAAGTTGAAGGGGGCCAGCCCCAGCATTTT. This encodes CASSQVEGGQPQHF.

The chain uses TRBV28 and TRBJ1-1, with D possibly TRBD1 on 5 matching bases. The length of the CDR3 is 17 residues. Germline V CDR1 and CDR2: MDHEN, SYDVKM. Trimming pared 6 bases from V and 4 bases from J, leaving 24 bases between. The CDR3 loop reads CASSRPRGVGEVTEAFF. The DNA for the CDR3 is TGTGCCAGCAGCCGTCCCCGGGGGGTGGGTGAAGTCACTGAAGCTTTCTTT.

The rearrangement joins TRBV5-6 to TRBJ1-2; D call uncertain. The V end lost 4 bases, the J end lost 1 base, and 8 bases lay between the germline ends. CDR1 and CDR2 from the germline V gene are SGHDT and YYEEEE. The CDR3 extends over 13 amino acids. The CDR3 DNA follows: TGTGCCAGCAGCCCCCACATTAACTATGGCTACACCTTC. It is translated as CASSPHINYGYTF.

The V gene is TRBV6-5, the J gene TRBJ1-1, with unresolved D. Germline values: CDR1 MNHEY, CDR2 SVGAGI. The V gene lost 2 bases and the J gene lost 3 bases, with 7 bases spanning the gap. The CDR3 is 13 residues long. The CDR3: CASSYERHTEAFF. Here the CDR3 DNA reads TGTGCCAGCAGTTACGAGCGTCACACTGAAGCTTTCTTT.

This clone was picked up a small number of times. The CDR3 is CASSSRGGNEKLFF. The CDR3 nucleotides read TGTGCCAGCAGCTCCAGAGGTGGTAATGAAAAACTGTTTTTT. This sequence joins TRBV11-1 and TRBJ1-4; unclear D gene. CDR1 is SGHAT and CDR2 is FQDESV in the germline V gene (reference sequence). Trimming removed 4 bases from V and 4 bases from J, with 10 bases in between. The CDR3 is 14 residues long. Full variable domain (rest looked up from reference TRBV11-1 and TRBJ1-4): EAEVAQSPRYKITEKSQAVAFWCDPISGHATLYWYRQILGQGPELLVQFQDESVVDDSQLPKDRFSAERLKGVDSTLKIQPAELGDSAMYLCASSSRGGNEKLFFGSGTQLSVL.

This clone has only one observation. The V and J genes are TRBV4-1 and TRBJ1-1; 10 bases match TRBD1. Germline lookup yields CDR1 MGHRA and CDR2 YSYEKL. With 0 bases clipped from V and 4 bases from J, the junction kept 11 bases outside the gene matches. The CDR3 covers 18 residues. The DNA of the CDR3 is TGCGCCAGCAGCCAAGAAGGTTTGGACAGGGGGATTTCCACTGAAGCTTTCTTT. Translated, it gives CASSQEGLDRGISTEAFF.

The chain uses TRBV7-2 and TRBJ2-1, with TRBD2 matching over 9 bases. The V and J ends lost 2 bases and 7 bases, in that order; junction bases with no gene match: 12. The germline V gene encodes CDR1 SGHTA and CDR2 FQGNSA. CDR3 size: 17 residues. The CDR3 is CASSLQSSGGNRNEQFF. The CDR3 coding sequence is TGTGCCAGCAGCTTACAATCCAGCGGGGGGAACAGGAATGAGCAGTTCTTC.

The rearrangement joins TRBV7-9 to TRBJ2-7; a weak D match, TRBD2 (6 bases). V lost 2 bases and J lost 0, with 14 bases in between. Germline assignment: CDR1 SEHNR and CDR2 FQNEAQ (reference sequence). The CDR3 is made up of 16 amino acids. CDR3 region: CASSLPFSGGSYEQYF. For the CDR3, the DNA is TGTGCCAGCAGCTTACCATTCTCCGGGGGCTCCTACGAGCAGTACTTC.

This clone was counted a few times. The V and J genes are TRBV27 and TRBJ2-7, with 13 bases fitting TRBD2. Germline CDR1 reads MNHEY; CDR2 reads SMNVEV (reference sequence). V trimming: 5 bases; J trimming: 5 bases; junction bases outside the gene matches: 3. The CDR3 extends over 14 amino acids. The DNA of the CDR3 is TGTGCCAGCAGTGGGACTAGCGGGAAGAACGAGCAGTACTTC. It is translated as CASSGTSGKNEQYF.

DNA for the CDR3: TGCGCCAGCAGCCAAGATATCCCAGGCGGAGCCAAAAACATTCAGTACTTC. Its protein product is CASSQDIPGGAKNIQYF. The chain couples TRBV4-3 to TRBJ2-4; no clear D gene. Per the germline V gene, CDR1 is LGHNA and CDR2 is YSLEER. This CDR3 has 17 residues. With 0 bases removed from V and 0 bases from J, the gap between germline ends came to 12 bases.

The chain couples TRBV28 to TRBJ2-7; maybe TRBD2 (6 bases). Germline V lookup: CDR1 MDHEN, CDR2 SYDVKM. V was clipped by 1 base and J by 3 bases, with 7 bases between them. CDR3 length: 13 amino acids. The CDR3 spells CASSLFGGYEQYF. The CDR3 coding sequence is TGTGCCAGCAGTTTATTCGGGGGCTACGAGCAGTACTTC.

This clone was observed a few times. The chain joins TRBV7-9 to TRBJ2-1; D perhaps matches TRBD1 (5 bases). This CDR3 region has 13 residues. Trimming left V 3 bases short and J 6 bases short, with 9 bases between. CDR1 is SEHNR, CDR2 FQNEAQ, per germline (reference sequence). This CDR3 reads CASSLDTFNEQFF. The CDR3 DNA follows: TGTGCCAGCAGCTTGGACACATTCAATGAGCAGTTCTTC.

The rearrangement uses TRBV7-8 and TRBJ1-5; D remains unclear. CDR1 is SGHVS and CDR2 is FQNEAQ in the germline V gene. The V and J ends lost 4 bases and 5 bases respectively, with 18 bases between them. The CDR3 has 16 residues. The CDR3 DNA follows: TGTGCCAGCAGCTCACTTCGGACCTCTCAGTATCAGCCCCAGCATTTT. Amino acids: CASSSLRTSQYQPQHF. Full variable domain (rest looked up from reference TRBV7-8 and TRBJ1-5): GAGVSQSPRYKVAKRGQDVALRCDPISGHVSLFWYQQALGQGPEFLTYFQNEAQLDKSGLPSDRFFAERPEGSVSTLKIQRTQQEDSAVYLCASSSLRTSQYQPQHFGDGTRLSIL.

The CDR3 region is CASSTPYRVDQPQHF. In DNA form, the CDR3 reads TGTGCCAGCAGTACCCCCTACAGGGTGGATCAGCCCCAGCATTTT. This chain connects TRBV28 to TRBJ1-5, with D tentatively TRBD1 (6 bases). The CDR3 is 15 residues long. V lost 5 bases, J lost 5 bases, and 16 bases lay in between. Per germline, CDR1 MDHEN and CDR2 SYDVKM.

The chain has TRBV13 and TRBJ2-5, with TRBD1 matching over 7 bases. Matching the DNA end better, TRBJ2-7 makes the J call doubtful. Germline V lookup: CDR1 PRHDT, CDR2 FYEKMQ (reference sequence). This CDR3 comprises 14 residues. As DNA, the CDR3 is TGTGCCAGCAGCTTCGGGACAGCAACCTACGAGCAGTACTTC. This gives the protein CASSFGTATYEQYF.

This clone has only one observation. The chain employs TRBV6-1 and TRBJ2-5, with D tentatively TRBD2 (6 bases). The J call is in doubt because the DNA end fits TRBJ2-7 better. Germline V gene lookup returns CDR1 MNHNS and CDR2 SASEGT. The CDR3 has 15 residues. DNA for the CDR3: TGTGCCAGCAGTGAAGACGGGGGAAGCTCCTACGAGCAGTACTTC. It codes for CASSEDGGSSYEQYF.

This rearrangement joins TRBV5-1 to TRBJ2-1, with 13 bases aligning to TRBD2. CDR3 length: 16 residues. Germline V lookup: CDR1 SGHRS, CDR2 YFSETQ. J was trimmed by 4 bases and V by 0 bases; bases with no gene match: 1. CDR3 nucleotides: TGCGCCAGCAGCTTGGGGACTAGCGGGGGATACAATGAGCAGTTCTTC. Its translation: CASSLGTSGGYNEQFF.

The rearrangement uses TRBV10-1 and TRBJ2-5; 8 nucleotides line up with TRBD1. With 2 bases clipped from V and 1 base from J, the junction kept 3 bases outside the gene matches. The CDR3 contains 15 residues. Germline CDR1 and CDR2: WNHNN and SYGVQD (reference sequence). DNA of the CDR3: TGCGCCAGCAGTGAGGACAGGGGTACCCAAGAGACCCAGTACTTC. Translated: CASSEDRGTQETQYF.

The V and J genes are TRBV5-1 and TRBJ2-2; a possible D gene is TRBD1 (6 bases). Germline CDR1 is SGHRS and CDR2 is YFSETQ. This CDR3 comprises 13 residues. V was shortened by 1 base and J by 8 bases, with 9 bases between the two germline ends. The CDR3 bases are TGCGCCAGCAGCTTGACAGGGTTTGGGGAGCTGTTTTTT. The encoded protein is CASSLTGFGELFF.

The J gene is TRBJ1-5, the V gene TRBV27, with a weak D call TRBD1 (5 bases). The CDR3 has 15 amino acids. V shed 0 bases and J shed 5 bases, with 11 bases lying between them. CDR1 is MNHEY and CDR2 is SMNVEV in the germline V gene (reference sequence). The CDR3 region is CASSLSGDLYQPQHF. CDR3 bases: TGTGCCAGCAGTTTATCGGGGGATCTTTATCAGCCCCAGCATTTT.

The chain combines TRBV7-9 with TRBJ2-4, with D tentatively TRBD1 (6 bases). Germline V lookup: CDR1 SEHNR, CDR2 FQNEAQ (reference sequence). The CDR3 totals 11 residues. V was cut by 5 bases and J by 11 bases, with 10 bases left in between. CDR3 in amino acids: CASSGQGFQYF. The CDR3 DNA reads TGTGCCAGCAGCGGGCAGGGGTTTCAGTACTTC.

The V gene is TRBV27, the J gene TRBJ2-3, with TRBD1 identical over 7 bases. CDR3 length equals 16 residues. V shed 1 base and J 4 bases; nucleotides not matched to a gene: 8. In germline, CDR1 is MNHEY, CDR2 SMNVEV (reference sequence). CDR3 region: CASSLFRTGLPDTQYF. The CDR3 region has the DNA TGTGCCAGCAGTTTATTTCGGACAGGTTTGCCAGATACGCAGTATTTT.

V and J are TRBV4-1 and TRBJ2-1; D gene uncertain. In germline, CDR1 is MGHRA, CDR2 YSYEKL. The CDR3 spans 13 residues. V was shortened by 5 bases and J by 6 bases, with 11 bases between the two germline ends. The CDR3 loop reads CASSAGMLNEQFF. Written as DNA, the CDR3 is TGCGCCAGCAGCGCTGGGATGCTCAATGAGCAGTTCTTC.

The chain employs TRBV2 and TRBJ2-4; possibly TRBD1 for D (6 bases). Germline CDR1 and CDR2: SNHLY and FYNNEI. The CDR3 runs 15 residues. V was clipped by 6 bases and J by 2 bases, with 14 bases between them. Written as DNA, the CDR3 is TGTGCCAGCAGGGTCGGCAGGGGACCCAAAAACATTCAGTACTTC. Protein product: CASRVGRGPKNIQYF.